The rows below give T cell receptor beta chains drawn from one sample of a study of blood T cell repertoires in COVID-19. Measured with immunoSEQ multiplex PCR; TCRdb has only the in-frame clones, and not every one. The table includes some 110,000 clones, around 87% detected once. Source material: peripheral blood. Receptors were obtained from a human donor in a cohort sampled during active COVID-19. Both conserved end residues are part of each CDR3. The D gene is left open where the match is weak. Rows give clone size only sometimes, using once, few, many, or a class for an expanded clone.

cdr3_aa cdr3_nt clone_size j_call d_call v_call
CASSPKRGAETEAFF TGTGCCAGCAGCCCCAAGCGGGGCGCGGAGACTGAAGCTTTCTTT . TRBJ1-1 . TRBV3-1/TRBV3-2
CASSQERGRYEQYF TGTGCCAGCAGCCAAGAACGGGGGAGGTACGAGCAGTACTTC once TRBJ2-7 . TRBV14
CASSLRGTGGNEQFF TGTGCCAGCAGCTTACGGGGGACAGGGGGCAATGAGCAGTTCTTC . TRBJ2-1 TRBD1 TRBV11-3
CASSSMFSDTQYF TGTGCCAGCAGCTCTATGTTCTCAGATACGCAGTATTTT . TRBJ2-3 . TRBV7-2
CASSLALRTGGYGYTF TGTGCCAGCAGCTTAGCGCTGCGGACAGGGGGCTATGGCTACACCTTC . TRBJ1-2 TRBD1 TRBV7-9
CASSPQTGGGDNIQYF TGTGCCAGCTCACCTCAAACAGGGGGTGGTGACAACATTCAGTACTTC . TRBJ2-4 TRBD1 TRBV18
CSVTSGRTDTQYF TGCAGCGTGACTAGCGGCCGCACAGATACGCAGTATTTT . TRBJ2-3 TRBD2 TRBV29-1
CASSFRMGATTDTQYF TGTGCCAGCAGTTTTCGAATGGGGGCCACCACAGATACGCAGTATTTT . TRBJ2-3 . TRBV28
CASSYSPSSGNTIYF TGTGCCAGCAGTTACTCTCCCAGCTCTGGAAACACCATATATTTT . TRBJ1-3 . TRBV6-6
CASSFGPRGSSGNTIYF TGTGCCAGCAGCTTCGGGCCAAGAGGGAGCTCTGGAAACACCATATATTTT . TRBJ1-3 . TRBV7-2
CSVDQGEKLFF TGCAGCGTTGATCAGGGTGAAAAACTGTTTTTT . TRBJ1-4 . TRBV29-1
CASSLNRGSTEAFF TGTGCCAGCTCACTGAACAGGGGGAGCACTGAAGCTTTCTTT . TRBJ1-1 TRBD1 TRBV18
CASSSKTGRGEAFF TGTGCCAGTAGTTCAAAGACAGGGCGGGGTGAAGCTTTCTTT . TRBJ1-1 TRBD1 TRBV19
CATRPKGGDTEAFF TGTGCCACCAGGCCGAAGGGGGGGGATACTGAAGCTTTCTTT few TRBJ1-1 . TRBV24-1
CASSEVGRGNTQYF TGTGCCAGCAGTGAAGTGGGTCGGGGAAATACGCAGTATTTT . TRBJ2-3 . TRBV2
CASSYSILAGFETQYF TGTGCCAGCAGTTACTCGATTCTAGCGGGGTTTGAGACCCAGTACTTC . TRBJ2-5 TRBD2 TRBV6-5